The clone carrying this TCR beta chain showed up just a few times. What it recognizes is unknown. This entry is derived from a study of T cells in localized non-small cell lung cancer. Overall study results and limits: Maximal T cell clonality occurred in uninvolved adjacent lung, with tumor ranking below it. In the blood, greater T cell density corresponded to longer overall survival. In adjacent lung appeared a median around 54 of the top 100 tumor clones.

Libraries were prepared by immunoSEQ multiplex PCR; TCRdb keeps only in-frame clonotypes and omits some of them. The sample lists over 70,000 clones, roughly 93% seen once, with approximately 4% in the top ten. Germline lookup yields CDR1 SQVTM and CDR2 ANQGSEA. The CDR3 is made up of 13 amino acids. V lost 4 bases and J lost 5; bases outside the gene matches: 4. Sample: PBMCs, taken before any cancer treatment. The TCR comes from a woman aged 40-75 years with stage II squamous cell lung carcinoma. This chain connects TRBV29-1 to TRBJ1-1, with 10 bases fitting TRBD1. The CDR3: CSVATGGKTEAFF. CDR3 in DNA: TGCAGCGTTGCGACAGGGGGCAAGACTGAAGCTTTCTTT.